These 11 T cell receptor beta chains came from one sample sequenced in a study of blood T cell repertoires in COVID-19. Sequencing used immunoSEQ multiplex PCR; TCRdb keeps in-frame clones, though not all of them. The sample has 70,000 to 80,000 clones; approximately 90% are singletons. The sequenced material came from peripheral blood. The source of these receptors is a human donor in a cohort sampled during active COVID-19.

This clone was picked up one time. The rearrangement uses TRBV7-8 and TRBJ1-5, with TRBD1 as a possible D gene (5 bases). V lost 3 bases and J 6 bases, leaving 9 bases between the germline ends. CDR3 length: 13 amino acids. Germline loops: CDR1 SGHVS, CDR2 FQNEAQ. In DNA form, the CDR3 reads TGTGCCAGCAGCTTTTCAGGGATTCAGCCCCAGCATTTT. As protein: CASSFSGIQPQHF.

The chain employs TRBV2 and TRBJ2-7; TRBD1 matches 7 bases. The ends lost 4 bases at V and 6 bases at J; junction bases unmatched: 9. The CDR3 covers 14 residues. Germline values: CDR1 SNHLY, CDR2 FYNNEI. The CDR3, as DNA: TGTGCCAGCAGTGGGGTGGACAGGCGTGGCGAGCAGTACTTC. Its translation is CASSGVDRRGEQYF.

V is TRBV7-2 and J is TRBJ1-1; 8 bases map to TRBD1. The CDR3 loop spans 15 amino acids. V was clipped by 6 bases and J by 2 bases; unmatched bases: 8. Per germline, CDR1 SGHTA and CDR2 FQGNSA. CDR3 in DNA: TGTGCCAGCAGAAAGGATGACAGGGGCAACACTGAAGCTTTCTTT. As protein: CASRKDDRGNTEAFF.

This chain uses TRBV5-1 with TRBJ1-6; 10 nucleotides align to TRBD1. Per the germline V gene, CDR1 is SGHRS and CDR2 is YFSETQ. V gave up 1 base and J gave up 7 bases; unmatched junction bases: 2. CDR3 length equals 15 residues. The CDR3, as DNA: TGCGCCAGCAGCTTGACGGACAGGGGGAATTCACCCCTCCACTTT. As protein: CASSLTDRGNSPLHF.

The J gene is TRBJ2-1, the V gene TRBV5-1; 10 bases align to TRBD2. The CDR3 is made up of 16 amino acids. Trimming cost V 0 bases and J 10 bases; bases outside gene matches: 10. Germline-derived CDR1 and CDR2 are SGHRS and YFSETQ. Here the CDR3 DNA reads TGCGCCAGCAGCTTGGTCCTAGCGGGGGTTGGACTGGAGCAGTTCTTC. It encodes CASSLVLAGVGLEQFF.

J is TRBJ2-3 and V is TRBV30, with unresolved D. Trimming took off 0 bases at V and 1 base at J, with 5 bases between the two ends. The CDR3 is 13 residues long. Germline CDR1 reads GTSNPN; CDR2 reads SVGIG (reference sequence). The CDR3 region is CAWSVLRTDTQYF. In DNA, the CDR3 is TGTGCCTGGAGTGTACTACGCACAGATACGCAGTATTTT.

The chain recombines TRBV6-2 or TRBV6-3 with TRBJ1-2; 8 bases are shared with TRBD1. This CDR3 comprises 16 residues. J lost 4 bases, V lost 6 bases, and 13 bases had no gene match. Germline CDR1 MNHEY, CDR2 SVGEGT. This chain's CDR3 is CASRPAGTGGLYGYTF. CDR3 DNA sequence: TGTGCCAGCAGACCTGCCGGGACAGGAGGACTCTATGGCTACACCTTC.

J is TRBJ1-4 and V is TRBV7-2; D gene ambiguous. The V end was cut by 0 bases, the J end by 7 bases, with 9 bases between. Looked up from germline, CDR1 is SGHTA and CDR2 is FQGNSA. This CDR3 is built from 14 residues. CDR3 sequence (DNA): TGTGCCAGCAGCTTAGCAGGGAGTGGTGAAAAACTGTTTTTT. Protein sequence: CASSLAGSGEKLFF.

This clone was seen a handful of times. The V gene is TRBV4-1, the J gene TRBJ1-5, with TRBD1 identical over 11 bases. Germline CDR1 reads MGHRA; CDR2 reads YSYEKL. The CDR3 is 16 residues long. The trim removed 4 bases at V and 7 bases at J, leaving 9 bases unmatched. In nucleotides, the CDR3 is TGCGCCAGCAGCCTGGACAGGGGGCTAATTGGACAGCCCCAGCATTTT. It translates to CASSLDRGLIGQPQHF.

This clone was seen a few times. The chain combines TRBV7-6 with TRBJ2-2, with D perhaps TRBD2 (7 bases). Germline V CDR1 and CDR2: SGHVS, FNYEAQ. The CDR3 contains 20 residues. Trimming took 7 bases from V and 6 from J, leaving 33 bases between them. The CDR3 protein is CASTPGARGHVLMSAGELFF. CDR3 DNA: TGTGCCAGCACCCCAGGGGCGCGGGGGCACGTTCTTATGTCTGCCGGGGAGCTGTTTTTT. Based on the CDR3 plus reference TRBV7-6 and TRBJ2-2, the full variable domain is GAGVSQSPRYKVTKRGQDVALRCDPISGHVSLYWYRQALGQGPEFLTYFNYEAQQDKSGLPNDRFSAERPEGSISTLTIQRTEQRDSAMYRCASTPGARGHVLMSAGELFFGEGSRLTVL.

V gene TRBV4-3 combines with J gene TRBJ1-1, with no clear D. Trimming took off 1 base at V and 4 bases at J, with 7 bases between the two ends. CDR3 length equals 13 residues. The germline CDR1 and CDR2 sequences are LGHNA and YSLEER. The CDR3 region has the DNA TGCGCCAGCAGCCAAGGACTGTTCACTGAAGCTTTCTTT. Amino acid sequence: CASSQGLFTEAFF.